The 16 T cell receptor beta chains below all came from one sample that was sequenced in a study of shared clonotypes between healthy human individuals. Generated by immunoSEQ multiplex PCR, the TCRdb table keeps only in-frame clones and is missing some. The data show 1.6 million or so clones, approximately 98.5% seen once. Material for sequencing was naive CD4+ T cells sorted from blood. Subset noted: CD45RA+ positively selected. Source of these receptors: a man in his thirties or forties in good health.

J is TRBJ1-5 and V is TRBV28; 8 positions agree with TRBD1. Trimming at V came to 6 bases and at J to 9 bases, leaving 19 bases not matched to a gene. The CDR3 has 17 residues. The germline gives CDR1 MDHEN, CDR2 SYDVKM. CDR3 sequence (DNA): TGTGCCAGCAGCCTATTCAGCCGGGACAGGTCCTCTCGGCCCCAGCATTTT. It translates to CASSLFSRDRSSRPQHF.

V and J are TRBV5-1 and TRBJ2-3; 12 bases fit TRBD2. The germline CDR1 and CDR2 sequences are SGHRS and YFSETQ. J was trimmed by 8 bases and V by 2 bases; bases with no gene match: 6. The CDR3 consists of 15 residues. CDR3 region: CASSLSSGRGVTQYF. The CDR3 nucleotides are TGCGCCAGCAGCTTATCTAGCGGGAGGGGCGTTACGCAGTATTTT.

This clone has a single count. The rearrangement links TRBV7-9 to TRBJ2-7; no definite D call. Trimming left V 4 bases short and J 3 bases short, with 7 bases between. Germline V gene sequence: CDR1 SEHNR, CDR2 FQNEAQ (reference sequence). The CDR3 is 12 amino acids. CDR3 coding DNA: TGTGCCAGCAGCTCGTCGGTCTACGAGCAGTACTTC. Protein: CASSSSVYEQYF. The entire variable domain, with the rest obtained from reference TRBV7-9 and TRBJ2-7, is as follows: DTGVSQNPRHKITKRGQNVTFRCDPISEHNRLYWYRQTLGQGPEFLTYFQNEAQLEKSRLLSDRFSAERPKGSFSTLEIQRTEQGDSAMYLCASSSSVYEQYFGPGTRLTVT.

The chain is built from TRBV5-1 and TRBJ2-2; D uncertain. Trimming removed 2 bases from V and 10 bases from J, with 6 bases in between. The CDR3 totals 11 residues. The germline gives CDR1 SGHRS, CDR2 YFSETQ. CDR3 DNA: TGCGCCAGCAGCTTCCCCGAGGAGCTGTTTTTT. Its translation is CASSFPEELFF.

The chain couples TRBV28 to TRBJ2-3, with TRBD2 matching over 7 bases. The CDR3 is 12 amino acids. J was trimmed by 4 bases and V by 6 bases; bases with no gene match: 1. Germline lookup yields CDR1 MDHEN and CDR2 SYDVKM. The CDR3 here is CASRTSPDTQYF. As DNA, the CDR3 is TGTGCCAGCAGGACTAGCCCAGATACGCAGTATTTT.

V and J are TRBV6-1 and TRBJ2-2; perhaps D is TRBD1 or TRBD2 (5 bases each). The V gene lost 2 bases and the J gene lost 7 bases, with 11 bases spanning the gap. Per germline, CDR1 MNHNS and CDR2 SASEGT. This CDR3 has 14 residues. In nucleotides, the CDR3 is TGTGCCAGCAGTGAAAGAGGGGAAGTCGGGGAGCTGTTTTTT. Protein product: CASSERGEVGELFF.

V is TRBV5-8 and J is TRBJ1-2; no firm D call. Deletions cut 2 bases from V and 3 bases from J, with 8 bases between. CDR3 length equals 13 residues. Germline V gives CDR1 SGHTS, CDR2 YDEGEE. The CDR3 loop is CASSFSRDYGYTF. The CDR3 nucleotides are TGTGCCAGCAGCTTTAGCCGAGACTATGGCTACACCTTC.

The gene calls are TRBV27 and TRBJ1-5; D gene uncertain. The V gene lost 3 bases and the J gene lost 0 bases, with 9 bases spanning the gap. CDR3 length equals 15 residues. Germline V lookup: CDR1 MNHEY, CDR2 SMNVEV (reference sequence). The CDR3 protein is CASSLVSYSNQPQHF. CDR3 DNA sequence: TGTGCCAGCAGTTTGGTAAGCTATAGCAATCAGCCCCAGCATTTT.

The V gene is TRBV6-6, the J gene TRBJ2-2; 9 nucleotides align to TRBD1. The trim removed 6 bases at V and 6 bases at J, leaving 11 bases unmatched. This CDR3 spans 16 amino acids. Germline lookup yields CDR1 MNHNY and CDR2 SVGAGI (reference sequence). In DNA form, the CDR3 reads TGTGCCAGCAGACACCCGGGACAGGGAGGGTCCGGGGAGCTGTTTTTT. Translation: CASRHPGQGGSGELFF.

V usage is TRBV5-4 and J usage is TRBJ1-4, with 9 nucleotides matching TRBD1. The CDR3 consists of 16 residues. V was pared by 4 bases and J by 4 bases, with 8 bases of the junction left unmatched. Germline V gene lookup returns CDR1 SGHNT and CDR2 YYREEE (reference sequence). This chain's CDR3 is CASSRTGDGHNEKLFF. CDR3 nucleotide sequence: TGTGCCAGCAGCAGGACAGGGGACGGACATAATGAAAAACTGTTTTTT. Full variable domain (rest looked up from reference TRBV5-4 and TRBJ1-4): ETGVTQSPTHLIKTRGQQVTLRCSSQSGHNTVSWYQQALGQGPQFIFQYYREEENGRGNFPPRFSGLQFPNYSSELNVNALELDDSALYLCASSRTGDGHNEKLFFGSGTQLSVL.

This clone occurred once. The CDR3 protein is CASRSGQGSEQFF. The CDR3 region has the DNA TGTGCCAGCAGATCGGGACAGGGGTCTGAGCAGTTCTTC. The V gene is TRBV11-3, the J gene TRBJ2-1; 10 bases line up with TRBD1. This CDR3 has 13 amino acids. The germline V gene has CDR1 SGHNT and CDR2 YENEEA. After removal of 6 bases from V and 9 bases from J, the junction contained 5 bases not matched to a gene.

The chain is built from TRBV5-1 and TRBJ2-4; 10 bases fit TRBD2. Germline trimming cut 0 bases from V and 8 bases from J; bases unmatched to any gene: 2. Per the germline V gene, CDR1 is SGHRS and CDR2 is YFSETQ. The CDR3 is 14 residues long. The CDR3 coding sequence is TGCGCCAGCAGCTTGGGCCTAGCGGGAGACATTCAGTACTTC. Protein product: CASSLGLAGDIQYF.

The rearrangement links TRBV25-1 to TRBJ1-2; a weak D match, TRBD1 (6 bases). The CDR3 is 18 amino acids. CDR1 MGHDK and CDR2 SYGVNS come from the germline V gene. V lost 6 bases and J lost 7, with 30 bases in between. In DNA form, the CDR3 reads TGTGCCAGCAGGGCCCCGGGGCAGGGGATCTTTTTTACGGGTGGCTACACCTTC. Residues: CASRAPGQGIFFTGGYTF.

CDR3 DNA sequence: TGCGCCAGCAGGAAGGACAGGGGGCAATCCACAGATACGCAGTATTTT. Its translation is CASRKDRGQSTDTQYF. The chain has TRBV5-1 and TRBJ2-3, with TRBD1 matching over 11 bases. The V gene end was trimmed by 5 bases and the J gene end by 2 bases; junction bases not matched to a gene: 7. This CDR3 has 16 residues. From germline, CDR1 is SGHRS and CDR2 YFSETQ.

This chain joins TRBV18 and TRBJ2-7, with 9 bases lining up with TRBD1. This CDR3 contains 14 residues. Germline CDR1 KGHSH, CDR2 LQKENI. The V segment lost 5 bases and the J segment 3 bases; nucleotides outside the gene matches: 5. DNA for the CDR3: TGTGCCAGCTCAACCGGGACAGGGATCTACGAGCAGTACTTC. This codes for CASSTGTGIYEQYF.

The rearrangement uses TRBV10-1 and TRBJ2-7; 12 nucleotides match TRBD2. CDR3 length: 14 amino acids. The V segment lost 4 bases and the J segment 4 bases; nucleotides outside the gene matches: 2. Germline CDR1 reads WNHNN; CDR2 reads SYGVQD (reference sequence). This CDR3 is CASSGLAGEYEQYF. The CDR3 DNA reads as TGCGCCAGCAGTGGACTAGCGGGAGAATACGAGCAGTACTTC.